The present T cell receptor beta chain was sequenced within a study of cytomegalovirus exposure and HLA in healthy donors. Whole-study findings and limits: As a later analysis showed, a missense DCLRE1C variant was linked to trimming of TCR beta V- and J-genes.

Notes on this clone: As yet, its antigen is unknown. At one end, the junction sequence differs from germline, possibly due to a read error.

CDR3 length equals 14 residues. The germline V gene encodes CDR1 SSHAT and CDR2 FNYEAQ (reference sequence). In the PCR, 60 Vbeta and 13 Jbeta primers were used. Using immunoSEQ multiplex PCR, the repertoire was profiled, and TCRdb retains in-frame clones only, with some absent. The sample holds 110,000 to 150,000 clones, 60% to 85% seen once. The sequenced sample consisted of PBMCs. This chain uses TRBV7-7 with TRBJ2-3, with D perhaps TRBD2 (5 bases). The clonotype was recovered from a man under 40 in good health and CMV-seronegative. CDR3 in DNA: TGTGCTAGCAGCCCGGGATCCCTCACAGATACGCAGTATTTT. Translating gives CASSPGSLTDTQYF.